Reported below is one T cell receptor (beta chain). This clonotype has a handful of counts. No antigen is known for it. No base quality values were provided; no much bigger clone lies one nucleotide off. This specimen belongs to a study of T cells in Graves' hyperthyroidism and ophthalmopathy (dated 2019 in TCRdb). Looking at the study overall: Peripheral blood was sampled at the time of initial diagnosis, prior to any treatment. To identify distinguishing TCR V-J signatures, a discovery cohort of 100 patients was used, comprising fewer than 45 with Graves' ophthalmopathy and some 57 with stable Graves' hyperthyroidism. Whether ophthalmopathy could be predicted prospectively was tested in an independent validation cohort made up of approximately 19 hyperthyroidism patients plus 17 patients who later progressed to ophthalmopathy. For training and testing, the approximately 92 patients in the discovery cohort were randomly divided in a 7:3 ratio. In addition, the study compared T-cell repertoires in thyroid tissue and in blood from roughly 6 Graves' hyperthyroidism patients. After sampling, hyperthyroidism patients received methimazole starting at 30 mg daily, and ophthalmopathy patients received high-dose intravenous methylprednisolone. The paper reports TCR Vbeta CDR3 sequencing of approximately 140 peripheral blood samples: 40 or so ophthalmopathy, fewer than 80 hyperthyroidism and approximately 17 progressor patients. Summary of the overall study and its limitations: Sample size was not statistically predetermined, and investigators were not blinded to group allocation. In validation, the model predicted progression to ophthalmopathy a median of about 6.8 months before onset, with about 67% sensitivity and 72.22% specificity. Most expanded thyroid clonotypes (frequency above 0.001) were also found in blood, which suggests that blood repertoires may mirror thyroid immune responses. A model built on a 13 V-J signature distinguished ophthalmopathy from stable hyperthyroidism, reaching about 88% sensitivity and around 81% specificity in cross-validation and 80%/75% in testing.

The TCR beta CDR3 regions were amplified from RNA transcripts. A first-round RT-PCR of the TCR CDR3 used the HTBI primer set with the Qiagen OneStep RT-PCR kit. Libraries were constructed in a second round of multiplex PCR, after which size selection and purification were performed. The libraries were sequenced on an Illumina HiSeq2000 using paired-end 100 bp reads. Concerning the study's data processing: SOAPnuke was used to process the raw data, with reads discarded if the reads contained adapters or uncalled bases, had a mean Phred below 15, or lacked an exact constant-primer or identifier match. COPE v1.2.5 was used to merge high-quality paired reads, and clonotypes were defined as unique nucleotide sequences. MiTCR v1.1 was used to align the clonotypes against IMGT TRBV, TRBD and TRBJ reference segments. Only V-J combinations with frequency above 0.0001, covering 99% to 99.2% of repertoires, were analysed. A TCS score was defined as the ratio between F50 (clonal expansion) and ExV (chaos), using BLOSUM62-based TCRdist between CDR3 peptides within each V-J. Welch's t-statistics and random forest reduced around 510 V-J features to 13, which were used in a naive Bayes classifier (R e1071). Starting from the raw public reads, TCRdb applied fastp trimming at Q25, assembled clones with MiXCR and retained in-frame beta chains. Identical CDR3 proteins give one entry, which carries the most common genes and DNA. For this entry, the V and J calls and clone size follow TCRdb and not the study's own pipeline. Counted in this sample were nearly 600,000 distinct CDR3 sequences; over 12% of them appeared once. Roughly 7% of the sample is taken by the ten largest.

The V and J ends are trimmed by 1 base and 2 bases, leaving 9 bases between them. According to the germline V gene, CDR1 reads SQVTM and CDR2 reads ANQGSEA. The CDR3 contains 13 residues, cysteine and phenylalanine counted. Only CDR3 DNA remains: 39 bases, in frame from the first base. In the ophthalmopathy patients, disease was moderately to severely active, with a Clinical Activity Score of 3 or more, a NOSPECS grade of 4 or more, and a duration of less than 3 months. Exclusion was applied to patients with uncontrolled infections, other autoimmune diseases, pregnancy or lactation. Diagnoses relied on clinical symptoms, serum thyroxine and TRAb, thyroid ultrasound and orbital computed tomography. PBMCs were isolated from more than 9 ml of fresh peripheral blood by Ficoll-Paque density gradient centrifugation. Trizol reagent was used to extract total RNA, and RNA quality was then checked on an Agilent 2100 Bioanalyzer.

This clonotype was obtained from a woman aged 18-35 years with Graves' ophthalmopathy. Here the chain combines TRBV29-1 and TRBJ2-7; 5 matching bases give a weak D call of TRBD2. Sequenced sample: blood. In nucleotides, the sequence is TGCAGCGTTGAAGTCGGGGAACCCTACGAGCAGTACTTC. This translates into CSVEVGEPYEQYF.